The source of this T cell receptor beta chain is a study of blood T cells in healthy people across ages. This CDR3 region has 13 residues. Germline V CDR1 and CDR2: ENHRY, SYGVKD. Trimming removed 5 bases from V and 5 bases from J, with 13 bases in between. A second PCR of roughly 7 to 11 cycles used a sample-barcoded 5' primer and a J-beta primer mix. Through a template-switch adaptor with 12 random nucleotides, each cDNA molecule received a tag. TCRdb processed the 5' RACE reads anew with MiXCR; each CDR3 protein has one entry. The sample yields roughly 730,000 distinct CDR3 sequences, more than 55% seen once.

Specimen: blood. The V call is TRBV10-3, the J call TRBJ2-7; tentative D call: TRBD2 (6 bases). This TCR was sampled from a man aged 40-49 years in good health. The CDR3 is CAISPGTGDEQYF. The DNA for the CDR3 is TGTGCCATCAGTCCCGGGACTGGGGACGAGCAGTACTTC.